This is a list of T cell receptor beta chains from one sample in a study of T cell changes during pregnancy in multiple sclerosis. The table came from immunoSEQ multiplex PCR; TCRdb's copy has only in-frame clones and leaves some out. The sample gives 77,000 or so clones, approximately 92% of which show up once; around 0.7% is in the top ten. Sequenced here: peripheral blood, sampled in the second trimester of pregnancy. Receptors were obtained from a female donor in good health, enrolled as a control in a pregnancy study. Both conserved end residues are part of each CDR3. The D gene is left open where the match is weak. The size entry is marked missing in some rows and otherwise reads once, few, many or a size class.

CDR3 protein: CSVRDRETGNTIYF
CDR3 DNA: TGCAGCGTGCGGGACAGGGAGACTGGAAACACCATATATTTT
clone size: .
J gene: TRBJ1-3
D gene: TRBD1
V gene: TRBV29-1

CDR3 protein: CASSLAGLNAYNEQFF
CDR3 DNA: TGTGCCAGCAGCCTTGCAGGGCTAAATGCTTACAATGAGCAGTTCTTC
clone size: .
J gene: TRBJ2-1
D gene: .
V gene: TRBV5-4

CDR3 protein: CASSPDRDRFYEQYF
CDR3 DNA: TGTGCCAGCAGTCCTGACAGGGACAGATTCTACGAGCAGTACTTC
clone size: .
J gene: TRBJ2-7
D gene: TRBD1
V gene: TRBV11-3

CDR3 protein: CASSGTNTDTQYF
CDR3 DNA: TGTGCCAGCAGTGGGACAAACACAGATACGCAGTATTTT
clone size: .
J gene: TRBJ2-3
D gene: .
V gene: TRBV6-4

CDR3 protein: CAWSSPGLYTGELFF
CDR3 DNA: TGTGCCTGGAGTTCTCCTGGACTTTACACCGGGGAGCTGTTTTTT
clone size: .
J gene: TRBJ2-2
D gene: .
V gene: TRBV30

CDR3 protein: CASSSGLQLGGYTF
CDR3 DNA: TGTGCCAGTAGTTCGGGACTTCAACTGGGTGGCTACACCTTC
clone size: .
J gene: TRBJ1-2
D gene: .
V gene: TRBV19

CDR3 protein: CASSQGTGANSPLHF
CDR3 DNA: TGCGCCAGCAGCCAAGGGACAGGGGCTAATTCACCCCTCCACTTT
clone size: .
J gene: TRBJ1-6
D gene: TRBD1
V gene: TRBV4-3

CDR3 protein: CASSLFQGGNTEAFF
CDR3 DNA: TGTGCCAGCAGCTTATTTCAGGGGGGGAACACTGAAGCTTTCTTT
clone size: .
J gene: TRBJ1-1
D gene: TRBD1
V gene: TRBV7-9

CDR3 protein: CASSLEVRNTEAFF
CDR3 DNA: TGTGCCAGCAGCTTAGAAGTCAGGAACACTGAAGCTTTCTTT
clone size: once
J gene: TRBJ1-1
D gene: .
V gene: TRBV11-2

CDR3 protein: CASSYTLVSGGRGYTF
CDR3 DNA: TGTGCCAGCAGTTACACCCTCGTGAGTGGGGGCCGCGGCTACACCTTC
clone size: .
J gene: TRBJ1-2
D gene: .
V gene: TRBV6-5

CDR3 protein: CASSPGLIRTGRNQPQHF
CDR3 DNA: TGCGCCAGCAGCCCCGGACTGATTCGGACAGGACGAAATCAGCCCCAGCATTTT
clone size: .
J gene: TRBJ1-5
D gene: TRBD1
V gene: TRBV4-1

CDR3 protein: CASSFAGSQETQYF
CDR3 DNA: TGTGCCAGCAGTTTTGCGGGGAGCCAAGAGACCCAGTACTTC
clone size: .
J gene: TRBJ2-5
D gene: .
V gene: TRBV27

CDR3 protein: CASSYLAGIGYNEQFF
CDR3 DNA: TGCGCCAGCAGCTATCTAGCGGGGATCGGTTACAATGAGCAGTTCTTC
clone size: .
J gene: TRBJ2-1
D gene: TRBD2
V gene: TRBV4-1

CDR3 protein: CAWSLIHRGYKDGYTF
CDR3 DNA: TGTGCCTGGAGCCTAATTCACAGGGGGTATAAGGATGGCTACACCTTC
clone size: .
J gene: TRBJ1-2
D gene: TRBD1
V gene: TRBV30

CDR3 protein: CASSLTGQGNTEAFF
CDR3 DNA: TGTGCCAGCAGCTTAACCGGACAGGGGAACACTGAAGCTTTCTTT
clone size: .
J gene: TRBJ1-1
D gene: TRBD1
V gene: TRBV7-6

CDR3 protein: CASSFLTGDGYTF
CDR3 DNA: TGTGCCAGCAGTTTTTTAACAGGGGATGGCTACACCTTC
clone size: .
J gene: TRBJ1-2
D gene: TRBD1
V gene: TRBV6-5

CDR3 protein: CASSQVTAPNYGYTF
CDR3 DNA: TGTGCCAGCAGCCAAGTCACAGCACCTAACTATGGCTACACCTTC
clone size: .
J gene: TRBJ1-2
D gene: .
V gene: TRBV4-2

CDR3 protein: CASSLEGRSTGELFF
CDR3 DNA: TGTGCCAGCAGCTTGGAGGGGAGGAGCACCGGGGAGCTGTTTTTT
clone size: .
J gene: TRBJ2-2
D gene: .
V gene: TRBV5-8

CDR3 protein: CASSKKTGNTEAFF
CDR3 DNA: TGTGCCAGCAGCAAGAAGACAGGGAACACTGAAGCTTTCTTT
clone size: .
J gene: TRBJ1-1
D gene: .
V gene: TRBV4-2

CDR3 protein: CASSLGQGVYNEQFF
CDR3 DNA: TGCGCCAGCAGCTTGGGGCAGGGGGTCTACAATGAGCAGTTCTTC
clone size: .
J gene: TRBJ2-1
D gene: TRBD1
V gene: TRBV5-1

CDR3 protein: CASSPQGGTEAFF
CDR3 DNA: TGTGCCAGCAGTCCCCAGGGGGGCACTGAAGCTTTCTTT
clone size: .
J gene: TRBJ1-1
D gene: TRBD1
V gene: TRBV5-6

CDR3 protein: CASSEVRGGANEQFF
CDR3 DNA: TGTGCCAGCAGTGAAGTACGCGGGGGGGCAAATGAGCAGTTCTTC
clone size: .
J gene: TRBJ2-1
D gene: TRBD2
V gene: TRBV2

CDR3 protein: CASRMIGANTEAFF
CDR3 DNA: TGCGCCAGCAGAATGATAGGGGCGAACACTGAAGCTTTCTTT
clone size: few
J gene: TRBJ1-1
D gene: .
V gene: TRBV4-1

CDR3 protein: CASSVSGGTQYF
CDR3 DNA: TGTGCCAGTAGTGTCTCCGGCGGTACGCAGTATTTT
clone size: once
J gene: TRBJ2-3
D gene: .
V gene: TRBV19

CDR3 protein: CASSALGGPGNEQFF
CDR3 DNA: TGTGCCAGCAGCGCGTTGGGGGGGCCGGGCAATGAGCAGTTCTTC
clone size: .
J gene: TRBJ2-1
D gene: .
V gene: TRBV11-3

CDR3 protein: CASSPPGVMNTEAFF
CDR3 DNA: TGTGCCAGCAGCCCTCCGGGGGTTATGAACACTGAAGCTTTCTTT
clone size: .
J gene: TRBJ1-1
D gene: .
V gene: TRBV13

CDR3 protein: CASSPTGFIEGYGYTF
CDR3 DNA: TGTGCCAGCTCACCTACCGGTTTCATAGAGGGCTATGGCTACACCTTC
clone size: .
J gene: TRBJ1-2
D gene: .
V gene: TRBV18

CDR3 protein: CASSQESPYPTGELFF
CDR3 DNA: TGCGCCAGCAGCCAAGAATCACCCTACCCGACCGGGGAGCTGTTTTTT
clone size: .
J gene: TRBJ2-2
D gene: .
V gene: TRBV4-1

CDR3 protein: CASSEQGADYEQYF
CDR3 DNA: TGTGCCAGCAGCGAACAGGGGGCGGATTACGAGCAGTACTTC
clone size: .
J gene: TRBJ2-7
D gene: TRBD1
V gene: TRBV2

CDR3 protein: CASSLTGLTSDTQYF
CDR3 DNA: TGTGCCAGCAGCTTAACGGGACTAACCTCAGATACGCAGTATTTT
clone size: .
J gene: TRBJ2-3
D gene: TRBD2
V gene: TRBV7-3

CDR3 protein: CASSLSTGFIYGYTF
CDR3 DNA: TGTGCCAGCAGCTTGTCAACAGGGTTTATCTATGGCTACACCTTC
clone size: .
J gene: TRBJ1-2
D gene: .
V gene: TRBV5-6

CDR3 protein: CASSSKITRHGYTF
CDR3 DNA: TGTGCCAGCAGCTCCAAAATCACGCGGCATGGCTACACCTTC
clone size: .
J gene: TRBJ1-2
D gene: .
V gene: TRBV11-3

CDR3 protein: CATSNPRTSGGRTDTQYF
CDR3 DNA: TGTGCCACCAGCAACCCACGGACTAGCGGGGGGCGCACAGATACGCAGTATTTT
clone size: .
J gene: TRBJ2-3
D gene: TRBD2
V gene: TRBV15

CDR3 protein: CASSSGHRNTEAFF
CDR3 DNA: TGTGCCAGCAGTTCGGGACACCGGAACACTGAAGCTTTCTTT
clone size: .
J gene: TRBJ1-1
D gene: .
V gene: TRBV7-2

CDR3 protein: CASRRSLRVHF
CDR3 DNA: TGTGCCAGCAGGAGAAGTCTGAGGGTCCACTTC
clone size: .
J gene: TRBJ1-2
D gene: .
V gene: TRBV6-5

CDR3 protein: CASSLELGRYEQYF
CDR3 DNA: TGCGCCAGCAGCTTGGAACTGGGGCGCTACGAGCAGTACTTC
clone size: .
J gene: TRBJ2-7
D gene: .
V gene: TRBV5-1

CDR3 protein: CAWSVERTGSVLNYNSPLHF
CDR3 DNA: TGTGCCTGGAGTGTAGAAAGGACAGGGAGTGTTCTTAACTATAATTCACCCCTCCACTTT
clone size: .
J gene: TRBJ1-6
D gene: TRBD1
V gene: TRBV30

CDR3 protein: CSVGPRTGGMNTEAFF
CDR3 DNA: TGCAGCGTCGGCCCTAGGACAGGGGGAATGAACACTGAAGCTTTCTTT
clone size: .
J gene: TRBJ1-1
D gene: TRBD1
V gene: TRBV29-1

CDR3 protein: CASSSAGGRETQYF
CDR3 DNA: TGTGCCAGCAGCTCCGCGGGGGGGCGGGAGACCCAGTACTTC
clone size: .
J gene: TRBJ2-5
D gene: TRBD2
V gene: TRBV5-4

CDR3 protein: CASSRDFPGAGELFF
CDR3 DNA: TGTGCCAGCAGTCGGGACTTCCCGGGTGCCGGGGAGCTGTTTTTT
clone size: once
J gene: TRBJ2-2
D gene: .
V gene: TRBV27

CDR3 protein: CAIEVLSNTGELFF
CDR3 DNA: TGTGCCATAGAGGTGTTATCGAACACCGGGGAGCTGTTTTTT
clone size: .
J gene: TRBJ2-2
D gene: .
V gene: TRBV2

CDR3 protein: CASSLDSLNEKLFF
CDR3 DNA: TGCGCCAGCAGCTTGGACAGCCTTAATGAAAAACTGTTTTTT
clone size: .
J gene: TRBJ1-4
D gene: .
V gene: TRBV5-1

CDR3 protein: CATSRETGVTGELFF
CDR3 DNA: TGTGCCACCAGCAGAGAGACAGGGGTCACCGGGGAGCTGTTTTTT
clone size: .
J gene: TRBJ2-2
D gene: TRBD1
V gene: TRBV15

CDR3 protein: CASSPEGDRAVYEQYF
CDR3 DNA: TGTGCCAGCAGCCCAGAAGGGGACAGGGCTGTCTACGAGCAGTACTTC
clone size: .
J gene: TRBJ2-7
D gene: TRBD1
V gene: TRBV7-8

CDR3 protein: CASSRDLRGSQPQHF
CDR3 DNA: TGTGCCAGTAGTCGGGACTTGCGGGGAAGTCAGCCCCAGCATTTT
clone size: .
J gene: TRBJ1-5
D gene: .
V gene: TRBV19

CDR3 protein: CASSLEPRVAGNTIYF
CDR3 DNA: TGTGCCAGCAGCTTAGAACCCAGGGTAGCTGGAAACACCATATATTTT
clone size: .
J gene: TRBJ1-3
D gene: .
V gene: TRBV7-8

CDR3 protein: CASSTGGSGTEAFF
CDR3 DNA: TGTGCCAGCAGCACCGGGGGATCCGGCACTGAAGCTTTCTTT
clone size: .
J gene: TRBJ1-1
D gene: .
V gene: TRBV6-5